Each of the 24 T cell receptor beta chains below was sequenced from the same sample in a study of T cell responses to AZD1222 COVID-19 vaccine. Sequencing was performed with immunoSEQ multiplex PCR; in TCRdb, only in-frame clones are kept and a portion is missing. The sample records 90,000 to 150,000 clones, about 88% being singletons. Source: peripheral blood, taken 28 days after the second AZD1222 dose. The receptors stem from an adult who received the AZD1222 COVID-19 vaccine.

In this sample, this clone turned up once. The rearrangement links TRBV19 to TRBJ1-3, with a possible D match to TRBD1 (5 bases). The CDR3 length is 15 residues. Germline V gene data show CDR1 as LNHDA and CDR2 as SQIVND (reference sequence). V lost 3 bases and J lost 2, with 11 bases in between. Written as DNA, the CDR3 is TGTGCCAGTAGTATGGCTTCCAGGGCTGGAAACACCATATATTTT. Translating it yields CASSMASRAGNTIYF.

This chain uses TRBV3-1 (or the pseudogene TRBV3-2) with TRBJ1-3; D gene uncertain. CDR3 size: 16 residues. Trimming cost V 3 bases and J 0 bases, with 12 bases left between them. Per the germline V gene, CDR1 is LGHDT and CDR2 is YNNKEL (reference sequence). CDR3 region: CASSQLAGFSGNTIYF. The CDR3 bases are TGTGCCAGCAGCCAGTTAGCGGGATTCTCTGGAAACACCATATATTTT.

V usage is TRBV6-6 and J usage is TRBJ1-4; D remains ambiguous. The V gene's germline CDR1 is MNHNY and CDR2 SVGAGI (reference sequence). The CDR3 length is 14 residues. Trimming left V 5 bases short and J 2 bases short, with 9 bases between. CDR3 sequence: CASSRGRTNEKLFF. Here the CDR3 DNA reads TGTGCCAGCAGTCGCGGACGGACTAATGAAAAACTGTTTTTT.

This rearrangement joins TRBV6-5 to TRBJ1-2, with D tentatively TRBD1 (5 bases). This CDR3 has 13 residues. Germline V gene sequence: CDR1 MNHEY, CDR2 SVGAGI. Deletions cut 11 bases from V and 0 bases from J, with 13 bases between. The CDR3 DNA follows: TGTGCCCTCCGGGACTATACTAACTATGGCTACACCTTC. Its protein product is CALRDYTNYGYTF.

This chain links TRBV6-2 or TRBV6-3 with TRBJ1-1; the D gene is possibly TRBD1 (5 bases). The CDR3 has 13 amino acids. The V end was cut by 2 bases, the J end by 2 bases, with 6 bases between. The V gene's germline CDR1 is MNHEY and CDR2 SVGEGT. CDR3 sequence (DNA): TGTGCCAGCAGTTACAGGGGCAACACTGAAGCTTTCTTT. Its translation is CASSYRGNTEAFF.

CDR3 sequence (DNA): TGCGCCAGCAGCCCGGGACCCTCAGGGGCTCAGCCCCAGCATTTT. Translated: CASSPGPSGAQPQHF. The J gene is TRBJ1-5, the V gene TRBV5-1; D might be TRBD1 (6 bases). CDR3 size: 15 residues. Germline CDR1 reads SGHRS; CDR2 reads YFSETQ. Trimming removed 4 bases at V and 6 bases at J, with 17 bases between.

The chain links TRBV4-3 to TRBJ1-1; possible D gene TRBD1, 6 bases. Germline values: CDR1 LGHNA, CDR2 YSLEER. The germline V and J ends were trimmed by 1 base and 9 bases, with 12 bases remaining between them. The CDR3 extends over 13 amino acids. CDR3 DNA: TGCGCCAGCAGCCAAGGACCAGGGGCTCAAGCTTTCTTT. This sequence encodes CASSQGPGAQAFF.

This clone was counted a single time. The V call is TRBV19, the J call TRBJ2-7; D uncertain. Trimming pared 1 base from V and 2 bases from J, leaving 9 bases between. Germline V CDR1 and CDR2: LNHDA, SQIVND (reference sequence). The CDR3 totals 14 residues. For the CDR3, the DNA is TGTGCCAGTAGTATAGTCGCGGCAGCCTACGAGCAGTACTTC. Protein product: CASSIVAAAYEQYF.

In this sample, this clone turned up a few times. The gene calls are TRBV5-1 and TRBJ1-5, with D perhaps matching TRBD1 (5 bases). Germline assignment: CDR1 SGHRS and CDR2 YFSETQ. This CDR3 region has 16 residues. The ends were cut back, 3 bases at V and 3 bases at J, with 16 bases in the middle. The CDR3 bases are TGCGCCAGCAGCTCCGGGGACGGTGGAGCCAATCAGCCCCAGCATTTT. This translates into CASSSGDGGANQPQHF.

This rearrangement joins TRBV19 to TRBJ2-7; maybe TRBD2 (5 bases). This CDR3 contains 14 residues. Trimming took off 4 bases at V and 5 bases at J, with 15 bases between the two ends. The germline V gene has CDR1 LNHDA and CDR2 SQIVND (reference sequence). The CDR3 bases are TGTGCCAGTAGTACGAGACGGGGAGCCCACGAGCAGTACTTC. Encoded protein: CASSTRRGAHEQYF. The entire variable domain, with the rest obtained from reference TRBV19 and TRBJ2-7, is as follows: DGGITQSPKYLFRKEGQNVTLSCEQNLNHDAMYWYRQDPGQGLRLIYYSQIVNDFQKGDIAEGYSVSREKKESFPLTVTSAQKNPTAFYLCASSTRRGAHEQYFGPGTRLTVT.

V usage is TRBV7-2 and J usage is TRBJ1-6; D gene uncertain. The V end lost 2 bases, the J end lost 7 bases, and 12 bases lay between the germline ends. Germline V gene sequence: CDR1 SGHTA, CDR2 FQGNSA. This CDR3 has 15 amino acids. CDR3 protein: CASSLPIGNNSPLHF. CDR3 coding DNA: TGTGCCAGCAGCTTACCGATCGGGAACAATTCACCCCTCCACTTT.

The gene calls are TRBV5-5 and TRBJ2-7; TRBD1 or TRBD2 may be the D gene (5 bases each). The length of the CDR3 is 15 residues. The germline V gene encodes CDR1 SGHKS and CDR2 YYEKEE (reference sequence). The V end lost 4 bases, the J end lost 1 base, and 15 bases lay between the germline ends. The CDR3 DNA reads as TGTGCCAGCAGCGGACCGGGACGCCTTTCCTACGAGCAGTACTTC. Translation gives CASSGPGRLSYEQYF.

The chain uses TRBV5-1 and TRBJ2-5, with D possibly being TRBD1 (7 bases). This CDR3 comprises 14 residues. V gave up 1 base and J gave up 5 bases, with 12 bases separating them. Germline V gives CDR1 SGHRS, CDR2 YFSETQ. The CDR3: CASSLTGAGETQYF. Here the CDR3 DNA reads TGCGCCAGCAGCTTGACAGGGGCGGGGGAGACCCAGTACTTC.

V usage is TRBV19 and J usage is TRBJ1-5; TRBD1 aligns across 7 bases. Germline CDR1 LNHDA, CDR2 SQIVND (reference sequence). This CDR3 has 15 amino acids. J lost 7 bases, V lost 6 bases, and 12 bases had no gene match. The CDR3 loop reads CASSRGQESYQPQHF. The CDR3 coding sequence is TGTGCCAGTAGCAGAGGACAGGAGTCGTACCAGCCCCAGCATTTT.

This clone appeared a single time. The genes are TRBV11-3 and TRBJ1-6, with D possibly being TRBD1 (5 bases). V was trimmed by 5 bases and J by 9 bases, leaving 20 bases between them. CDR3 length: 16 residues. The germline V gene has CDR1 SGHNT and CDR2 YENEEA. The CDR3 sequence: CASSPGPGTPGSPLHF. CDR3 in DNA: TGTGCCAGCAGCCCAGGGCCCGGGACGCCAGGTTCACCCCTCCACTTT.

The chain has TRBV7-9 and TRBJ2-7, with 7 bases identical to TRBD2. V shed 7 bases, J shed 4 bases, and the junction held 10 bases outside the gene matches. This CDR3 contains 14 residues. Germline-derived CDR1 and CDR2 are SEHNR and FQNEAQ (reference sequence). CDR3 in amino acids: CASNQAGLRYEQYF. In nucleotides, the CDR3 is TGTGCCAGCAACCAAGCGGGACTGAGGTACGAGCAGTACTTC.

Only one count was recorded for this clone. The chain recombines TRBV7-2 with TRBJ2-7, with D perhaps TRBD1 (6 bases). Trimming removed 8 bases from V and 1 base from J, with 15 bases in between. The germline CDR1 and CDR2 sequences are SGHTA and FQGNSA. The CDR3 length is 14 residues. The CDR3 region is CASRGTGRSYEQYF. As DNA, the CDR3 is TGTGCCAGCCGCGGAACAGGGCGATCCTACGAGCAGTACTTC.

The chain employs TRBV6-2 or TRBV6-3 and TRBJ1-5; 7 bases fit TRBD1. Germline V gene sequence: CDR1 MNHEY, CDR2 SVGEGT. V shed 5 bases, J shed 7 bases, and the junction held 5 bases outside the gene matches. This CDR3 is 13 amino acids long. DNA for the CDR3: TGTGCCAGCAGTAGAGAACAGGGGCAGCCCCAGCATTTT. It codes for CASSREQGQPQHF.

This clone is a singleton in its sample. The chain carries TRBV4-2 and TRBJ2-6; TRBD1 matches 8 bases. V lost 4 bases and J lost 3; bases outside the gene matches: 2. Germline CDR1 reads LGHNA; CDR2 reads YNFKEQ. The CDR3 runs 15 residues. The chain's CDR3 is CASSPTGDGANVLTF. Here the CDR3 DNA reads TGTGCCAGCAGCCCGACAGGGGATGGGGCCAACGTCCTGACTTTC.

The chain is built from TRBV19 and TRBJ2-3, with TRBD1 matching 9 bases. Trimming cost V 3 bases and J 7 bases; bases outside gene matches: 8. The length of the CDR3 is 15 residues. The germline V gene has CDR1 LNHDA and CDR2 SQIVND (reference sequence). The CDR3 nucleotides are TGTGCCAGTAGTATTACAGGGGGCGCGTCGAATACGCAGTATTTT. Translation gives CASSITGGASNTQYF.

This sequence joins TRBV5-1 and TRBJ2-7, with TRBD1 matching 8 bases. Germline values: CDR1 SGHRS, CDR2 YFSETQ. V shed 3 bases, J shed 6 bases, and the junction held 14 bases outside the gene matches. The CDR3 extends over 16 amino acids. CDR3 amino acids: CASSSGTLTGAREQYF. CDR3 nucleotide sequence: TGCGCCAGCAGCTCTGGGACGTTGACAGGGGCCCGCGAGCAGTACTTC. Full variable domain (missing parts from reference TRBV5-1 and TRBJ2-7): KAGVTQTPRYLIKTRGQQVTLSCSPISGHRSVSWYQQTPGQGLQFLFEYFSETQRNKGNFPGRFSGRQFSNSRSEMNVSTLELGDSALYLCASSSGTLTGAREQYFGPGTRLTVT.

The V gene is TRBV4-1, the J gene TRBJ2-6; D is possibly TRBD1 or TRBD2 (5 bases each). The CDR3 consists of 18 residues. CDR1 and CDR2 from the germline V gene are MGHRA and YSYEKL. The ends were cut back, 0 bases at V and 0 bases at J, with 12 bases in the middle. The CDR3 bases are TGCGCCAGCAGCCAAGATCAAGCAGGGACCTCTGGGGCCAACGTCCTGACTTTC. Translation: CASSQDQAGTSGANVLTF.

This chain connects TRBV5-1 to TRBJ1-1; D ambiguous. This CDR3 has 14 residues. Trimming removed 2 bases from V and 1 base from J, with 9 bases in between. Germline CDR1 is SGHRS and CDR2 is YFSETQ. The CDR3 here is CASSFLGQNTEAFF. The CDR3 DNA reads as TGCGCCAGCAGCTTTTTGGGTCAGAACACTGAAGCTTTCTTT.

This clone was seen once. This chain joins TRBV5-8 and TRBJ2-4, with D hard to call. Trimming removed 6 bases at V and 0 bases at J, with 7 bases between. There are 13 residues in the CDR3. The germline gives CDR1 SGHTS, CDR2 YDEGEE. CDR3 region: CASIDLAKNIQYF. For the CDR3, the DNA is TGTGCCAGCATAGATCTAGCCAAAAACATTCAGTACTTC.